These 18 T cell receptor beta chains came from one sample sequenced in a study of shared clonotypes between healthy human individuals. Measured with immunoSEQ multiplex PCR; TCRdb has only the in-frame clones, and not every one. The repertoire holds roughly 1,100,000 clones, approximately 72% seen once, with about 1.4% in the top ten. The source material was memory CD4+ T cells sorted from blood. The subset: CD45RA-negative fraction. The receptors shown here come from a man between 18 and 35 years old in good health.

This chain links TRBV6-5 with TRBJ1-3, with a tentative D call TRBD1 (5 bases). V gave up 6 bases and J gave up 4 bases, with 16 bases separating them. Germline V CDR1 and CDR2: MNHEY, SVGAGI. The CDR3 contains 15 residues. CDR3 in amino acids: CASRRRGVVGNTIYF. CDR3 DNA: TGTGCCAGCAGGCGACGGGGGGTGGTAGGAAACACCATATATTTT.

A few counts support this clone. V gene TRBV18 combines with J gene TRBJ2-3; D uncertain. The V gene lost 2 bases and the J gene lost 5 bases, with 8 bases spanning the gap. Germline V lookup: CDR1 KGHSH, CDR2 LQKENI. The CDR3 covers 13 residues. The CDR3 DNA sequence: TGTGCCAGCTCACCAGGATGGGGAGATACGCAGTATTTT. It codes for CASSPGWGDTQYF.

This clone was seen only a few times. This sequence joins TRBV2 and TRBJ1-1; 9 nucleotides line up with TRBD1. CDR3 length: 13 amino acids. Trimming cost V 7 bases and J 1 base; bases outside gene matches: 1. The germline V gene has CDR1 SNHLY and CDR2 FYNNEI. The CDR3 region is CASKGQGNTEAFF. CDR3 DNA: TGTGCCAGCAAGGGACAGGGGAACACTGAAGCTTTCTTT. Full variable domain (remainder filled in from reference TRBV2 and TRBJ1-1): EPEVTQTPSHQVTQMGQEVILRCVPISNHLYFYWYRQILGQKVEFLVSFYNNEISEKSEIFDDQFSVERPDGSNFTLKIRSTKLEDSAMYFCASKGQGNTEAFFGQGTRLTVV.

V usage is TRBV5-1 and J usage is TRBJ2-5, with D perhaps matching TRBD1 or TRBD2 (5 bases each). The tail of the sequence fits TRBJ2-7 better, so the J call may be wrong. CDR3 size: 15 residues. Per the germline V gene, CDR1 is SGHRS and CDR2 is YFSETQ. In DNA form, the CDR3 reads TGCGCCAGCAGCCCGGGACGGCTGTTTAGCTACGAGCAGTACTTC. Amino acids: CASSPGRLFSYEQYF.

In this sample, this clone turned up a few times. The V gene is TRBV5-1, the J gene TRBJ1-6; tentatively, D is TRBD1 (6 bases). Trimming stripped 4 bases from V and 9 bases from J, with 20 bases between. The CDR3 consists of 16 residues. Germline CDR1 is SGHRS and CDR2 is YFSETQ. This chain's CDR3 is CASSLTTDRLTSPLHF. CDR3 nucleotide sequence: TGCGCCAGCAGCCTAACTACGGACAGATTGACTTCACCCCTCCACTTT.

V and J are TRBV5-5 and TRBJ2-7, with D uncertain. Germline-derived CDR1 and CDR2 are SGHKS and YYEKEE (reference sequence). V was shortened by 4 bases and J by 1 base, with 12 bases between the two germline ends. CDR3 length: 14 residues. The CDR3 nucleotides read TGTGCCAGCAGCGCGCGCCCAGAATCCTACGAGCAGTACTTC. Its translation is CASSARPESYEQYF.

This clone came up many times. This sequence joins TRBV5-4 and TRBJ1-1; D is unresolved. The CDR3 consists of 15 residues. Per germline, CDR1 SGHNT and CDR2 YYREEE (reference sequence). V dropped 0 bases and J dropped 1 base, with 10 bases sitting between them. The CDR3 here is CASSLGGRTNTEAFF. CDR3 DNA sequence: TGTGCCAGCAGCTTGGGCGGCCGGACGAACACTGAAGCTTTCTTT.

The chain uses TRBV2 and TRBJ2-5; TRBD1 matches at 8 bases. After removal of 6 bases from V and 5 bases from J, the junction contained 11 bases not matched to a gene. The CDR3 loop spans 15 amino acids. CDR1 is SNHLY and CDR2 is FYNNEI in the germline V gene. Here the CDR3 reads CASRKTGQVWETQYF. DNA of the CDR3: TGTGCCAGCAGGAAAACGGGACAGGTGTGGGAGACCCAGTACTTC.

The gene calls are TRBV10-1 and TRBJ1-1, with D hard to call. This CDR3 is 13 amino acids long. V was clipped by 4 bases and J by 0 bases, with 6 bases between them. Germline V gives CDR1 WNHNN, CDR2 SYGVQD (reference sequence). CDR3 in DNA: TGCGCCAGCAGTGGTGGATTGAACACTGAAGCTTTCTTT. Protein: CASSGGLNTEAFF.

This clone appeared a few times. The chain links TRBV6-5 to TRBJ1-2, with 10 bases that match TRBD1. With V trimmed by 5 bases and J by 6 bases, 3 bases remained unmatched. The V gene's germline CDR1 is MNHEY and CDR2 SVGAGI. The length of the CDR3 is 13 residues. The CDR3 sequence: CASSRGTGDGYTF. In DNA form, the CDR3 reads TGTGCCAGCAGTCGCGGGACAGGGGATGGCTACACCTTC.

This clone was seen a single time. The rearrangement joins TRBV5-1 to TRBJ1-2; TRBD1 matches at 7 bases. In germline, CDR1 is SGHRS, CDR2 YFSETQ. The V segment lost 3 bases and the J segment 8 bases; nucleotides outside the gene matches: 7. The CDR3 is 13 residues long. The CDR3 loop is CASSYDRVEGYTF. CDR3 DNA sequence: TGCGCCAGCAGCTACGACAGGGTGGAAGGCTACACCTTC.

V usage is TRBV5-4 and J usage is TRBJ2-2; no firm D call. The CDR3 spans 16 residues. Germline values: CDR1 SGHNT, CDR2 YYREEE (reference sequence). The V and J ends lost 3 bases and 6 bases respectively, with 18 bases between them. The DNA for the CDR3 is TGTGCCAGCAGCTGGCTGGGGAAACTTTCCCCCGGGGAGCTGTTTTTT. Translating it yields CASSWLGKLSPGELFF.

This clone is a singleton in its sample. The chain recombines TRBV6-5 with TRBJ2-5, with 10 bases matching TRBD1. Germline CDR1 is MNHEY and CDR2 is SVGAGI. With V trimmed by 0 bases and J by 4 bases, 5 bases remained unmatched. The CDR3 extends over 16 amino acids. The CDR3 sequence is CASSYSAGTGVETQYF. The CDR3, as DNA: TGTGCCAGCAGTTACTCAGCCGGGACAGGGGTAGAGACCCAGTACTTC.

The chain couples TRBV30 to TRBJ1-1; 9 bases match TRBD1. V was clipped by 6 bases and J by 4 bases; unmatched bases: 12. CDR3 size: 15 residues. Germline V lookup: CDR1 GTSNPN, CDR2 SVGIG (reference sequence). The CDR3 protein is CACYPGQGISTEAFF. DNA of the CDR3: TGTGCCTGCTACCCGGGACAGGGCATAAGCACTGAAGCTTTCTTT. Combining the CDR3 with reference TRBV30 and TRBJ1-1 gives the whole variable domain SQTIHQWPATLVQPVGSPLSLECTVEGTSNPNLYWYRQAAGRGLQLLFYSVGIGQISSEVPQNLSASRPQDRQFILSSKKLLLSDSGFYLCACYPGQGISTEAFFGQGTRLTVV.

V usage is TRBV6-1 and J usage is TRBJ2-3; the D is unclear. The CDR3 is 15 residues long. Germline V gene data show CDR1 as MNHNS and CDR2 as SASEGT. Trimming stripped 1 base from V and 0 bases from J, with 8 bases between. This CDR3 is CASSEVGRSTDTQYF. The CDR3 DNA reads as TGTGCCAGCAGTGAAGTCGGCAGGAGCACAGATACGCAGTATTTT.

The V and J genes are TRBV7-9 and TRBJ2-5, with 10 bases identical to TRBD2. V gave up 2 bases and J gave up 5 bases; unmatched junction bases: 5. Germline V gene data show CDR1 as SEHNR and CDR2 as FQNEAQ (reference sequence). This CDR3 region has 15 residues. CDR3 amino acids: CASSLYLAGAETQYF. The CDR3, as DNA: TGTGCCAGCAGCTTATACCTAGCGGGAGCGGAGACCCAGTACTTC.

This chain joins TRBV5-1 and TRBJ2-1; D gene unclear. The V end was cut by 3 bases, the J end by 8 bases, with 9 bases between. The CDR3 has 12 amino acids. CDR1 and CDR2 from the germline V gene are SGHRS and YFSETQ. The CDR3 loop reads CASSSGLDEQFF. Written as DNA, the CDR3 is TGCGCCAGCAGCTCCGGGTTGGATGAGCAGTTCTTC.

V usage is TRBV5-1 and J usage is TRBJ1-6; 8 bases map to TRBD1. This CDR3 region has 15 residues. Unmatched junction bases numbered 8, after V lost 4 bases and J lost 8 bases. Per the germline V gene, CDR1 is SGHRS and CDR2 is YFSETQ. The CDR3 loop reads CASSPTGEPDSPLHF. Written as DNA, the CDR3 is TGCGCCAGCAGCCCGACAGGGGAGCCAGATTCACCCCTCCACTTT.